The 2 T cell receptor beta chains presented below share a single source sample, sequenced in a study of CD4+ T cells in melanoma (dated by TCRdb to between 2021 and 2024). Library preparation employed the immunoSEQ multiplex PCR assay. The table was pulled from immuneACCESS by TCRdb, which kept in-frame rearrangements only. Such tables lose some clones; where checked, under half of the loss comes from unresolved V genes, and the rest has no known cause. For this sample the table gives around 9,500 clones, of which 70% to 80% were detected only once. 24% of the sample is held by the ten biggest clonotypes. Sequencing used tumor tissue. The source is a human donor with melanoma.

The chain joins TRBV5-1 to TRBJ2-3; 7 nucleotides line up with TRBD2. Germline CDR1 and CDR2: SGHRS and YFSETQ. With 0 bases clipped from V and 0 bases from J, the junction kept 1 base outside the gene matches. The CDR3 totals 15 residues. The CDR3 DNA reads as TGCGCCAGCAGCTTGGCGACTAGCAGCACAGATACGCAGTATTTT. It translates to CASSLATSSTDTQYF.

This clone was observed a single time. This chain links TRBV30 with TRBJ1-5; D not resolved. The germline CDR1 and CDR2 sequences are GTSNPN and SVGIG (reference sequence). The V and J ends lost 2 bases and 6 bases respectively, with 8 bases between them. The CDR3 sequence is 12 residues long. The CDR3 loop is CAWSSGGQPQHF. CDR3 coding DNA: TGTGCCTGGAGTAGCGGCGGTCAGCCCCAGCATTTT.